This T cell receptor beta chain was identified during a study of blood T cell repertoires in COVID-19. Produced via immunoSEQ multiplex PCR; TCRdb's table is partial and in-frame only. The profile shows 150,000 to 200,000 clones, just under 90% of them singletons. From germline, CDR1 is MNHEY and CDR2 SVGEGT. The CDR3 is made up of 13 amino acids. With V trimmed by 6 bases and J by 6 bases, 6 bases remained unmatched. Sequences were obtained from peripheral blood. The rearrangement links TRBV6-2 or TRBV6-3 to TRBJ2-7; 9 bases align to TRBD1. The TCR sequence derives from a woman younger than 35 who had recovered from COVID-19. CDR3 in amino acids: CASSGTGKTEQYV. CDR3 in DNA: TGTGCCAGCAGCGGGACAGGGAAGACCGAGCAGTACGTC.